This T cell receptor (beta chain) was obtained from a study of shared clonotypes between healthy human individuals. Note on this clone: Its antigen is not identified.

Study-level results: Although depth was large, rarefaction showed that sequencing of the sorted subsets was incomplete.

Data came from immunoSEQ multiplex PCR; TCRdb stores just in-frame clones and leaves some out. The table shows some 200,000 clones, with over 50% occurring only once. The length of the CDR3 is 16 residues. V lost 6 bases to trimming and J lost 8 bases; unmatched junction nucleotides: 13. The germline CDR1 and CDR2 sequences are SGHDT and YYEEEE. The V call is TRBV5-6, the J call TRBJ2-6; 8 bases are a match to TRBD1. The specimen was memory CD4+ T cells sorted from blood. Subset reported: CD45RA-negative fraction. This clonotype originated in a man aged 25-45 years in good health. The CDR3 reads CASTYPQGAQTNVLTF. CDR3 sequence (DNA): TGTGCCAGCACCTATCCCCAGGGGGCTCAGACCAACGTCCTGACTTTC.